A selection of T cell receptor beta chains follows, all from one sample in a study of T cells in severe cutaneous drug reactions. TCRdb reprocessed the multiplex PCR reads, with one entry per CDR3 protein and no DNA. This sample contains 4,000 or so distinct CDR3 sequences. Source material: PBMCs. These receptors were obtained from a human donor with Stevens-Johnson syndrome, a severe cutaneous drug reaction. Both conserved end residues are part of each CDR3. Clone size is not always given. Where it is, it says once, few, many or a class for expanded clones.

V: TRBV7-9
size: NA
J: TRBJ1-2
CDR3: CASSLNGQGSNRELYGYTF

V: TRBV7-9
size: NA
J: TRBJ2-3
CDR3: CASSFRGLLGTDTQYF

V: TRBV19
size: NA
J: TRBJ1-1
CDR3: CASSIGGVNTEAFF

V: TRBV7-3
size: NA
J: TRBJ2-5
CDR3: CASSLSSLETQYF

V: TRBV6-6
size: NA
J: TRBJ2-2
CDR3: CASSEQGFGTGELFF

V: TRBV7-6
size: NA
J: TRBJ2-7
CDR3: CASSLGTSGRYSSYEQYF

V: TRBV7-2
size: NA
J: TRBJ2-1
CDR3: CASSLEGWLQGNEQFF

V: TRBV9
size: NA
J: TRBJ2-7
CDR3: CASSVDRSPDNYEQYF

V: TRBV27
size: NA
J: TRBJ1-6
CDR3: CASSLIRQADSPLHF

V: TRBV6-5
size: NA
J: TRBJ1-5
CDR3: CASSYSENQPQHF

V: TRBV6-2/TRBV6-3
size: medium-sized
J: TRBJ2-1
CDR3: CASSPPGLAGLEMGHEQFF

V: TRBV4-3
size: NA
J: TRBJ1-4
CDR3: CASSGEGTGVDEKLFF

V: TRBV12-3/TRBV12-4
size: NA
J: TRBJ2-7
CDR3: CASSTSGIGKQYF

V: TRBV7-9
size: NA
J: TRBJ2-1
CDR3: CASSRSNEQFF

V: TRBV7-9
size: NA
J: TRBJ2-5
CDR3: CASSSSGAQETQYF

V: TRBV24-1
size: NA
J: TRBJ2-1
CDR3: CATSMAGDNLNEQFF

V: TRBV6-5
size: NA
J: TRBJ2-1
CDR3: CASRTSGRSYNEQFF

V: TRBV25-1
size: NA
J: TRBJ2-5
CDR3: CASRGQETQYF

V: TRBV28
size: NA
J: TRBJ1-6
CDR3: CAVTGTGPSPLHF

V: TRBV12-3/TRBV12-4
size: NA
J: TRBJ2-3
CDR3: CASSLSASGTDTQYF

V: TRBV12-3/TRBV12-4
size: NA
J: TRBJ2-3
CDR3: CASSLNGVGDTQYF

V: TRBV20-1
size: NA
J: TRBJ1-1
CDR3: CSARGPSAEAFF

V: TRBV28
size: NA
J: TRBJ1-4
CDR3: CASSETGQGNEKLFF

V: TRBV7-2
size: NA
J: TRBJ2-1
CDR3: CASSLAPGSYNEQFF

V: TRBV7-3
size: NA
J: TRBJ2-2
CDR3: CASSLFPGELFF

V: TRBV20-1
size: NA
J: TRBJ2-1
CDR3: CSAPRQGSDEQFF

V: TRBV28
size: NA
J: TRBJ2-3
CDR3: CASRGYTDTQYF

V: TRBV4-1
size: NA
J: TRBJ2-7
CDR3: CASSQGRQESYEQYF

V: TRBV19
size: NA
J: TRBJ2-3
CDR3: CASSWTATDTQYF

V: TRBV7-3
size: NA
J: TRBJ2-7
CDR3: CASSLKLGGEQYF

V: TRBV6-5
size: NA
J: TRBJ2-7
CDR3: CASSYAASGTYEQYF

V: TRBV6-6
size: medium-sized
J: TRBJ1-1
CDR3: CASSYSASPEAFF

V: TRBV19
size: NA
J: TRBJ1-2
CDR3: CASSIMSGNYGYTF

V: TRBV10-3
size: NA
J: TRBJ2-5
CDR3: CAISESRGTTSRETQYF

V: TRBV19
size: NA
J: TRBJ2-1
CDR3: CASKARTGGYYNEQFF

V: TRBV29-1
size: medium-sized
J: TRBJ2-5
CDR3: CSVRKGGEETQYF

V: TRBV6-1
size: medium-sized
J: TRBJ1-2
CDR3: CATRSDYGYTF

V: TRBV20-1
size: NA
J: TRBJ1-5
CDR3: CSARVRGWYSNQPQHF

V: TRBV20-1
size: NA
J: TRBJ1-1
CDR3: CSARDVRGTGGIGTEAFF

V: TRBV4-2
size: NA
J: TRBJ1-2
CDR3: CASSPTVVYGYTF

V: TRBV5-1
size: NA
J: TRBJ2-1
CDR3: CASSLQTSSDEQFF

V: TRBV20-1
size: NA
J: TRBJ1-2
CDR3: CSARLRTAESYGYTF

V: TRBV12-3/TRBV12-4
size: NA
J: TRBJ2-5
CDR3: CASSPLLAEETQYF

V: TRBV5-4
size: NA
J: TRBJ1-4
CDR3: CASSSRERGEKLFF

V: TRBV20-1
size: NA
J: TRBJ2-7
CDR3: CSATMGRDYYEQYF

V: TRBV27
size: NA
J: TRBJ2-1
CDR3: CASSGDYYNEQFF

V: TRBV7-3
size: NA
J: TRBJ2-3
CDR3: CASSRDPSGVTDTQYF

V: TRBV19
size: NA
J: TRBJ2-2
CDR3: CASIRTGATGELFF

V: TRBV29-1
size: medium-sized
J: TRBJ2-1
CDR3: CSVALAEYNEQFF

V: TRBV4-1
size: NA
J: TRBJ2-7
CDR3: CASSLGGNYEQYF

V: TRBV5-5
size: NA
J: TRBJ2-7
CDR3: CASSIQSGASYEQYF

V: TRBV19
size: NA
J: TRBJ2-7
CDR3: CASSVGLGGYEQYF